The 7 T cell receptor beta chains below all came from one sample that was sequenced in a study of blood T cell repertoires in COVID-19. Only in-frame clones appear in the TCRdb table, and some are missing; sequencing was by immunoSEQ multiplex PCR. The sample lists around 180,000 clones, 88% occurring once. Sequencing used peripheral blood. The receptors originated from a man aged 60 to 75 with acute or convalescent COVID-19.

V usage is TRBV6-5 and J usage is TRBJ1-2; D is uncertain. Trimming shortened V by 8 bases and J by 2 bases, and 12 bases separated the two germline ends. Germline V gene data show CDR1 as MNHEY and CDR2 as SVGAGI. The CDR3 contains 13 residues. This chain's CDR3 is CASQELMNYGYTF. CDR3 coding DNA: TGTGCCAGCCAGGAACTGATGAACTATGGCTACACCTTC.

The CDR3 spells CASSFGTGDYGYTF. The DNA of the CDR3 is TGTGCCAGCAGCTTTGGGACAGGGGACTATGGCTACACCTTC. J is TRBJ1-2 and V is TRBV7-9; TRBD1 matches 10 bases. V dropped 3 bases and J dropped 3; count of bases not matched to a gene: 1. The CDR3 runs 14 residues. Germline V gene lookup returns CDR1 SEHNR and CDR2 FQNEAQ (reference sequence).

Here the CDR3 reads CASKAAGDTEAFF. CDR3 sequence (DNA): TGTGCCTCGAAGGCGGCGGGGGACACTGAAGCTTTCTTT. This rearrangement joins TRBV6-5 to TRBJ1-1, with a weak D call TRBD1 (5 bases). CDR1 MNHEY and CDR2 SVGAGI come from the germline V gene. The CDR3 runs 13 residues. V lost 11 bases and J 3 bases, leaving 16 bases between the germline ends.

The gene calls are TRBV18 and TRBJ1-1, with D possibly being TRBD1 (5 bases). The germline V gene encodes CDR1 KGHSH and CDR2 LQKENI. The ends were cut back, 8 bases at V and 3 bases at J, with 13 bases in the middle. The CDR3 has 13 amino acids. The CDR3 coding sequence is TGTGCCAGCCTTCAGGGTTTTGACACTGAAGCTTTCTTT. This codes for CASLQGFDTEAFF. The full variable domain, completed using reference TRBV18 and TRBJ1-1, is NAGVMQNPRHLVRRRGQEARLRCSPMKGHSHVYWYRQLPEEGLKFMVYLQKENIIDESGMPKERFSAEFPKEGPSILRIQQVVRGDSAAYFCASLQGFDTEAFFGQGTRLTVV.

The rearrangement joins TRBV7-9 to TRBJ1-1; tentatively, D is TRBD1 (5 bases). The CDR3 is 14 residues long. From germline, CDR1 is SEHNR and CDR2 FQNEAQ (reference sequence). Between the trimmed V and J ends, which lost 5 bases and 4 bases, there was a span of 14 bases. For the CDR3, the DNA is TGTGCCAGCAGCATGATCCGGGGGGGCACTGAAGCTTTCTTT. It translates to CASSMIRGGTEAFF.

The chain recombines TRBV5-1 with TRBJ2-7, with D possibly matching TRBD1 (6 bases). Trimming removed 1 base from V and 5 bases from J, with 10 bases in between. The germline gives CDR1 SGHRS, CDR2 YFSETQ. The CDR3 covers 13 residues. The CDR3 coding sequence is TGCGCCAGCAGCTTGCGGCCAGGGGACGAGCAGTACGTC. It yields the protein CASSLRPGDEQYV.

The V gene is TRBV7-3, the J gene TRBJ2-1; TRBD2 agrees at 9 bases. The J segment lost 3 bases and the V segment lost 5 bases, leaving 8 bases of the junction unmatched. The CDR3 sequence is 16 residues long. Germline V gene data show CDR1 as SGHTA and CDR2 as FQGTGA. CDR3 protein: CASSPRSGGSYNEQFF. Written as DNA, the CDR3 is TGTGCCAGCAGCCCCCGTAGCGGGGGAAGCTACAATGAGCAGTTCTTC.